This TCR beta chain was profiled in a study of blood T cells in healthy people across ages. Each sample had at least 7 million PBMCs isolated. A second about 7 to 11 cycle PCR used barcoded and J-beta primers. Via MiXCR, TCRdb re-called the 5' RACE reads, giving one row per CDR3 protein. Here the sample spans more than 750,000 distinct CDR3 sequences, about 28% being singletons. Germline V gives CDR1 SGHRS, CDR2 YFSETQ. V shed 0 bases and J shed 4 bases, with 10 bases lying between them. The CDR3 runs 14 residues. This clonotype was observed a few times. This sample also belongs to another study, concerning T cells of mothers and their children. That paper states: All donors were healthy and Caucasian; they were three mothers and their six children. Each mother yielded more than 9.5 million TCR beta CDR3 reads. Each child yielded 2.5 million to 3 million reads. Related pairs of mothers and children showed slightly higher, non-significant overlap versus unrelated pairs.

This receptor was taken from a woman aged 40 to 49 in good health. The chain couples TRBV5-1 to TRBJ2-5, with D perhaps TRBD1 (6 bases). The sample was blood. CDR3 sequence reads: CASSLEQGRETQYF. For the CDR3, the DNA is TGCGCCAGCAGCTTGGAACAGGGAAGAGAGACCCAGTACTTC. Full variable domain (rest looked up from reference TRBV5-1 and TRBJ2-5): KAGVTQTPRYLIKTRGQQVTLSCSPISGHRSVSWYQQTPGQGLQFLFEYFSETQRNKGNFPGRFSGRQFSNSRSEMNVSTLELGDSALYLCASSLEQGRETQYFGPGTRLLVL.